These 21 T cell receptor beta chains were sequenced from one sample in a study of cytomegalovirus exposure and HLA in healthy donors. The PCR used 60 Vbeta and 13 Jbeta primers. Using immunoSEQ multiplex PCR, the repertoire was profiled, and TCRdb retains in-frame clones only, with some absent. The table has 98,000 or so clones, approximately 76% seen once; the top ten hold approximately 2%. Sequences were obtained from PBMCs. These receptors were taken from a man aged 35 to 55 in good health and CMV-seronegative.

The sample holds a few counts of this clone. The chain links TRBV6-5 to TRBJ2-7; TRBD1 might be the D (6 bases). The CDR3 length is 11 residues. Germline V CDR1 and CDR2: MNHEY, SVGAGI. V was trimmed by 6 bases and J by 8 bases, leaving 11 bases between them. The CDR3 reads CASRSRDKQYF. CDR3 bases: TGTGCCAGCAGGAGCCGGGACAAGCAGTACTTC.

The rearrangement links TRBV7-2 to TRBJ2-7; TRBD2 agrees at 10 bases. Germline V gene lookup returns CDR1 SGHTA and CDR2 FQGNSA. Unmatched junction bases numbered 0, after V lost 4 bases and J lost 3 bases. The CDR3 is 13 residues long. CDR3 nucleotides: TGTGCCAGCAGCTGGACTAGCGGCTACGAGCAGTACTTC. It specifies CASSWTSGYEQYF.

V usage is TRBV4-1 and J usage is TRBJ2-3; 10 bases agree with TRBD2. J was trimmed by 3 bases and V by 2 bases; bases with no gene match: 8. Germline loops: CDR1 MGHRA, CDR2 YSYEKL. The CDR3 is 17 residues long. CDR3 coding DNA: TGCGCCAGCAGCCAACTCCTAGCGGGAGTTTTGACAGATACGCAGTATTTT. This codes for CASSQLLAGVLTDTQYF.

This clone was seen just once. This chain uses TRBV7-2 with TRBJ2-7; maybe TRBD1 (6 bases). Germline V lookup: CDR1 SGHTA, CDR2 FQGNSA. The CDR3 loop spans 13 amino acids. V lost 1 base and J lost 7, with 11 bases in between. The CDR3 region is CASSLDGGREQYF. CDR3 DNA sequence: TGTGCCAGCAGCTTAGATGGGGGCAGGGAGCAGTACTTC.

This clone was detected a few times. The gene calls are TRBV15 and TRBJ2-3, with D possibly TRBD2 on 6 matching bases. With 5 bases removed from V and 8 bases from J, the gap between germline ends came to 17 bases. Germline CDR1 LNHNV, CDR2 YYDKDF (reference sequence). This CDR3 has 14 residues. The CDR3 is CATSGGGSYGTQYF. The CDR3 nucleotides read TGTGCCACCAGCGGCGGAGGGTCGTACGGTACGCAGTATTTT.

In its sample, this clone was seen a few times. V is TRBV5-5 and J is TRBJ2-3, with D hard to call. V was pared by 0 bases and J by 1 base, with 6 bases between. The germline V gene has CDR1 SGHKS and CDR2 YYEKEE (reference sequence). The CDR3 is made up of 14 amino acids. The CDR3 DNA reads TGTGCCAGCAGCTTGGAGACTCGCACAGATACGCAGTATTTT. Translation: CASSLETRTDTQYF.

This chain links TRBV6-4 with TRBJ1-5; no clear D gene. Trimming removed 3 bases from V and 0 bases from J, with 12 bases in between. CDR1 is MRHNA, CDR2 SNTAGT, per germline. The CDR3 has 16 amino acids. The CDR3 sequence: CASSDPFRSSNQPQHF. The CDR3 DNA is TGTGCCAGCAGTGATCCCTTTAGGAGTAGCAATCAGCCCCAGCATTTT.

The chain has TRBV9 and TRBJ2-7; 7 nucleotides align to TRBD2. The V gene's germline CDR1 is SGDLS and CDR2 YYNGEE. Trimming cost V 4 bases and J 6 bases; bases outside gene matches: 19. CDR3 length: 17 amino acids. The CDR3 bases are TGTGCCAGCAGCCCAGGGATAGCTTGGGGGGGAAACCTCGAGCAGTACTTC. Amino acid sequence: CASSPGIAWGGNLEQYF.

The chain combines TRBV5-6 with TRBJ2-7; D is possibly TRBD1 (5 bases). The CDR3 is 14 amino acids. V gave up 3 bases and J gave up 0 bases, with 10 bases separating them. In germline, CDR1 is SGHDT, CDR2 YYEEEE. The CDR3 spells CASSSGQPSYEQYF. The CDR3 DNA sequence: TGTGCCAGCAGCTCAGGGCAGCCCTCCTACGAGCAGTACTTC.

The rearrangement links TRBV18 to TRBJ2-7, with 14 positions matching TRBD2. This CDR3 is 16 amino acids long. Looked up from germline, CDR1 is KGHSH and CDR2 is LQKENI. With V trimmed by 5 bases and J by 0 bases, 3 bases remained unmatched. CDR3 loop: CASSAGTSGSSYEQYF. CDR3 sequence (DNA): TGTGCCAGCTCAGCGGGGACTAGCGGGAGCTCCTACGAGCAGTACTTC. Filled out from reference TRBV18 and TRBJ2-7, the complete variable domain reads NAGVMQNPRHLVRRRGQEARLRCSPMKGHSHVYWYRQLPEEGLKFMVYLQKENIIDESGMPKERFSAEFPKEGPSILRIQQVVRGDSAAYFCASSAGTSGSSYEQYFGPGTRLTVT.

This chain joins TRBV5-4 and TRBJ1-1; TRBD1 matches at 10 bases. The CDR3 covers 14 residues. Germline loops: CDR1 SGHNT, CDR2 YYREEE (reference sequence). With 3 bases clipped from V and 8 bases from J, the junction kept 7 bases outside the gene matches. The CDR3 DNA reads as TGTGCCAGCAGCTCGGGACAGGGGTCGGGCGAAGCTTTCTTT. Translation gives CASSSGQGSGEAFF.

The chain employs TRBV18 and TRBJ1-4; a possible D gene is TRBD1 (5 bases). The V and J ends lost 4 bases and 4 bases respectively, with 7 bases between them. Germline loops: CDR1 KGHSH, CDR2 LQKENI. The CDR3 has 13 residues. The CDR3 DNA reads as TGTGCCAGCTCACTCGACAGTAATGAAAAACTGTTTTTT. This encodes CASSLDSNEKLFF. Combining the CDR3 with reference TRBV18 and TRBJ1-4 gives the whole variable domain NAGVMQNPRHLVRRRGQEARLRCSPMKGHSHVYWYRQLPEEGLKFMVYLQKENIIDESGMPKERFSAEFPKEGPSILRIQQVVRGDSAAYFCASSLDSNEKLFFGSGTQLSVL.

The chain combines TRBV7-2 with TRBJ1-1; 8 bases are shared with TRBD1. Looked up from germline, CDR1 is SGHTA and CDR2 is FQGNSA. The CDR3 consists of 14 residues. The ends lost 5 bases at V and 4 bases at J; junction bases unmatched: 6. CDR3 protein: CASSHPGGITEAFF. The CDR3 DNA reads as TGTGCCAGCAGCCACCCAGGGGGCATCACTGAAGCTTTCTTT.

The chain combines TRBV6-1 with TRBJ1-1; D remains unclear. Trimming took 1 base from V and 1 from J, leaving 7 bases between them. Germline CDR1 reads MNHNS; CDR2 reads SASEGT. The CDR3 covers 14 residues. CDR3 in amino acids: CASSEGLANTEAFF. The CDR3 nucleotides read TGTGCCAGCAGTGAAGGTCTAGCGAACACTGAAGCTTTCTTT.

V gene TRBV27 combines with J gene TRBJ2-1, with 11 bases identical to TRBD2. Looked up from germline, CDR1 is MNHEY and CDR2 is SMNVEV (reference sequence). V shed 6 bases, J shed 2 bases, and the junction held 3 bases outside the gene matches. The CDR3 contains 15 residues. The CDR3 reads CASSPGLAAYNEQFF. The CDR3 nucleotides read TGTGCCAGCAGCCCGGGACTAGCGGCCTACAATGAGCAGTTCTTC.

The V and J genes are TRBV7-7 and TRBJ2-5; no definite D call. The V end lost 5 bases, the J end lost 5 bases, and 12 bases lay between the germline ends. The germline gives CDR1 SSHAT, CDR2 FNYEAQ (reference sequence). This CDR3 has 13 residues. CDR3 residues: CASSLSPGETQYF. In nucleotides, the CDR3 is TGTGCCAGCAGCCTTTCTCCCGGGGAGACCCAGTACTTC.

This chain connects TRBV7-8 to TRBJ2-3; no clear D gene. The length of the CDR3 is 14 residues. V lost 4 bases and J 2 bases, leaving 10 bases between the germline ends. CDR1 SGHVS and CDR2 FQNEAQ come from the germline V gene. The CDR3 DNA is TGTGCCAGCAGCTCCCACGCAGACACAGATACGCAGTATTTT. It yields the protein CASSSHADTDTQYF.

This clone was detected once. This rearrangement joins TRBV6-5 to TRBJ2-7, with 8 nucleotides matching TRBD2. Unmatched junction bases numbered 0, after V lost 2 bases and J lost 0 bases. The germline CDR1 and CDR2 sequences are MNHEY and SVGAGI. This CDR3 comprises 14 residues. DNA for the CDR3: TGTGCCAGCAGTTACAGCGGGAGCTCCTACGAGCAGTACTTC. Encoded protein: CASSYSGSSYEQYF.

CDR3 nucleotides: TGTGCCACCTCCTCGACACCCAGTCCTGGTGGCAATACGCAGTATTTT. It specifies CATSSTPSPGGNTQYF. The gene calls are TRBV27 and TRBJ2-3; unclear D gene. The CDR3 extends over 16 amino acids. The V gene's germline CDR1 is MNHEY and CDR2 SMNVEV (reference sequence). V was shortened by 10 bases and J by 7 bases, with 27 bases between the two germline ends.

The CDR3 reads CASSQDKGYRRGADTQYF. The CDR3 bases are TGCGCCAGCAGCCAAGATAAGGGATATCGGCGGGGGGCAGATACGCAGTATTTT. The chain uses TRBV4-3 and TRBJ2-3; 8 bases match TRBD2. CDR1 is LGHNA, CDR2 YSLEER, per germline. The CDR3 has 18 residues. After removal of 0 bases from V and 4 bases from J, the junction contained 12 bases not matched to a gene.

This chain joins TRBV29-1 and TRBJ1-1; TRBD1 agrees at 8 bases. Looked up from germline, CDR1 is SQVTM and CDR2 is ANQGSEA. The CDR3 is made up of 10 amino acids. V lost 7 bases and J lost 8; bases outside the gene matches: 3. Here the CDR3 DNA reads TGCAGCGGCCGGGACAGGGAAGCTTTCTTT. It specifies CSGRDREAFF.